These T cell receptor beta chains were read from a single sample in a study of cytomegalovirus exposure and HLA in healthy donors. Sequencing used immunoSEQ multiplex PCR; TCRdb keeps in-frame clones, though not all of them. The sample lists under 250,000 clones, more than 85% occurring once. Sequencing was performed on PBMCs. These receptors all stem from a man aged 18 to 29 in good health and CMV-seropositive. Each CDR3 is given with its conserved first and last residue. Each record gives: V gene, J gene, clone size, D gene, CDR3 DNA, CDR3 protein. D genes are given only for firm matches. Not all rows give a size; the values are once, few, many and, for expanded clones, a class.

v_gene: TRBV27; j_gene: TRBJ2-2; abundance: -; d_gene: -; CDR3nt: TGTGCCAGCAGTTACCGGGATCCTAACACCGGGGAGCTGTTTTTT; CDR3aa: CASSYRDPNTGELFF
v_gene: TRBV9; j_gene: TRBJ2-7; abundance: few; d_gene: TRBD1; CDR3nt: TGTGCCAGCAGCGTAACAGGGGGCTACGAGCAGTACTTC; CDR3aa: CASSVTGGYEQYF
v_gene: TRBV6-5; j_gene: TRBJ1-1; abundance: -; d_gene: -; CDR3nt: TGTGCCAGCAGTTATGGGATGAACACTGAAGCTTTCTTT; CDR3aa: CASSYGMNTEAFF
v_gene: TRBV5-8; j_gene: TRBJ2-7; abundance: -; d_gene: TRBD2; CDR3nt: TGTGCCAGCAGCTTGGGGGGACTAGCCTATGGGTCCTACGAGCAGTACTTC; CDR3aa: CASSLGGLAYGSYEQYF
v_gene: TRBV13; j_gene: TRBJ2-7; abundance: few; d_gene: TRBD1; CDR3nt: TGTGCCAGCAGCGGGGGACAGGGGGCATATGAGCAGTACTTC; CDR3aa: CASSGGQGAYEQYF
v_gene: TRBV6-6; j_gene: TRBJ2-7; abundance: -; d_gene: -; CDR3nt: TGTGCCAGCAGCCGAGCCTACGCCGCCTACGAGCAGTACTTC; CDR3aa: CASSRAYAAYEQYF
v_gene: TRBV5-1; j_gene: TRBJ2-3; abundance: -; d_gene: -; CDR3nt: TGCGCCAGCAGCTTGTCAGGTCAAATCCCAGATACGCAGTATTTT; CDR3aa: CASSLSGQIPDTQYF
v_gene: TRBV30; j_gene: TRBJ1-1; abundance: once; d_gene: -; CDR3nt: TGTGCCTGGGTGGGTCAGGGGAACACTGAAGCTTTCTTT; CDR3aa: CAWVGQGNTEAFF
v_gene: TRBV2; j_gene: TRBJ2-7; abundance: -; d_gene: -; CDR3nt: TGTGCCAGCAGTTCGTCCAGCCCCACCTACGAGCAGTACTTC; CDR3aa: CASSSSSPTYEQYF
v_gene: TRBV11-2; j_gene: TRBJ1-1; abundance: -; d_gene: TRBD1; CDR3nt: TGTGCCAGCAGCTTGGGGACAGGGGTTGAAGCTTTCTTT; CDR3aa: CASSLGTGVEAFF
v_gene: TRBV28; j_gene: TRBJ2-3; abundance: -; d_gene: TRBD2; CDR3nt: TGTGCCAGCAGTTTAGAGGCAACCTCCGGGACTAGCGGGAGTACAGATACGCAGTATTTT; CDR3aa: CASSLEATSGTSGSTDTQYF
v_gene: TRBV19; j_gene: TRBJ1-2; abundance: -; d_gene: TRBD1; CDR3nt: TGTGCCAGTAGTATCGGGACAGGGAGGAATGGCTACACCTTC; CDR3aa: CASSIGTGRNGYTF
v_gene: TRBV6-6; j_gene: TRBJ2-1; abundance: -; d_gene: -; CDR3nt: TGTGCCAGCAGTTCCCGGGCCCCGAGGAATGAGCAGTTCTTC; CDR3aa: CASSSRAPRNEQFF
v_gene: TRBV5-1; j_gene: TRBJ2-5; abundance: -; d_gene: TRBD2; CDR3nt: TGCGCCAGCAGCTCCGGGACTAGCGTAAAAGAGACCCAGTACTTC; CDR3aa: CASSSGTSVKETQYF
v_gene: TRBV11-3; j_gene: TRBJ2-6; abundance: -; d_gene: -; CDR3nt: TGTGCCAGCAGCTCTGGGGCCAACGTCCTGACTTTC; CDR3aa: CASSSGANVLTF
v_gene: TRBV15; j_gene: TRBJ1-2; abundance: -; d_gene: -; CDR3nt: TGTGCCACCAGCAGGGAGACATTGAACTATGGCTACACCTTC; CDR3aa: CATSRETLNYGYTF
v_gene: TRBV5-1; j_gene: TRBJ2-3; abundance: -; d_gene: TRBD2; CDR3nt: TGCGCCAGCAGCCTAACCGGGACTACACTCACAGATACGCAGTATTTT; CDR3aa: CASSLTGTTLTDTQYF
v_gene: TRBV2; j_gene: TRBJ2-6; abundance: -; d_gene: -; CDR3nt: TGTGCCAGCAGTTTCCGGGACATGACATCTGGGGCCAACGTCCTGACTTTC; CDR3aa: CASSFRDMTSGANVLTF
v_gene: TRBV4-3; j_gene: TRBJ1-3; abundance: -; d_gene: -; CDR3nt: TGCGCCAGCAGCCAAGATCCGGGAACCTCTGGAAACACCATATATTTT; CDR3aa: CASSQDPGTSGNTIYF
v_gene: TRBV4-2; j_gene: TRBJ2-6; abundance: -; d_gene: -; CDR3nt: TGTGCCAGCAGCCAAGATGCAGGGTCCGTTTCTGGGGCCAACGTCCTGACTTTC; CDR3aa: CASSQDAGSVSGANVLTF
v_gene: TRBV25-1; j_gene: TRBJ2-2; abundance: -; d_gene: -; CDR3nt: -; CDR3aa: CASSDFGPGELFF
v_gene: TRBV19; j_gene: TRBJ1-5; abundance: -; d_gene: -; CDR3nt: TGTGCCAGTAGTATACCAGGGTACGGTCAGCCCCAGCATTTT; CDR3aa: CASSIPGYGQPQHF
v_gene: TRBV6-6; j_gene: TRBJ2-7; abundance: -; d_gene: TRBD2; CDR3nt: TGTGCCAGCGGGAGGGGAGAGACAGCCGACTCCTACGAGCAGTACTTC; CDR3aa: CASGRGETADSYEQYF
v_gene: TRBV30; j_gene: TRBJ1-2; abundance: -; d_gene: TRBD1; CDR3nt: TGTGCCTGGAGGGGACAGGGGGGTAACTATGGCTACACCTTC; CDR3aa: CAWRGQGGNYGYTF
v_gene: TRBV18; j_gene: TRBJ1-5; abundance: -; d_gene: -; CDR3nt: TGTGCCAGCTCACCATCTTCCCCTTTAAGCAATCAGCCCCAGCATTTT; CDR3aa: CASSPSSPLSNQPQHF
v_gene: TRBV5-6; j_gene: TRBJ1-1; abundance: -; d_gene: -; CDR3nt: TGTGCCAGCAGCTTGGAGCTCTCGATGAACACTGAAGCTTTCTTT; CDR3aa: CASSLELSMNTEAFF
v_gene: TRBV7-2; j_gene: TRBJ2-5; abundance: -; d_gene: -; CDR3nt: TGTGCCAGCAGCTTATCGATAGAGACCCAGTACTTC; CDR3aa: CASSLSIETQYF
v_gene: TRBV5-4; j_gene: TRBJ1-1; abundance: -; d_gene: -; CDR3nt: TGTGCCAGCAGCGGCAGGGTTGGCACTGAAGCTTTCTTT; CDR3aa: CASSGRVGTEAFF
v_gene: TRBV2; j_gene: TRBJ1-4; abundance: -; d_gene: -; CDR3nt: TGTGCCAGCATAACGGGGAGCGAAAAACTGTTTTTT; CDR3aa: CASITGSEKLFF
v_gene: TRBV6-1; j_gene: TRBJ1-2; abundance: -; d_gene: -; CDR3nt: TGTGCCAGCGTCTCCGGGCCAGCGAGCAGGGGCTACACCTTC; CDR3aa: CASVSGPASRGYTF
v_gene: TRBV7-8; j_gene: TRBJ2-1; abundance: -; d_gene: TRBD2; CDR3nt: TGTGCCAGCAGCCTATCTAGCGGGAAGTTCTGGGAGCAGTTCTTC; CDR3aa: CASSLSSGKFWEQFF
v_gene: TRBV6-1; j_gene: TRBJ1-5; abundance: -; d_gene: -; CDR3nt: TGTGCCAGCAGTGTCGGGGTCTATAGCAATCAGCCCCAGCATTTT; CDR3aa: CASSVGVYSNQPQHF
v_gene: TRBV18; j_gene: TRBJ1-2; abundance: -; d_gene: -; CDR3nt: TGTGCCAGCTCACAGAAAAGTAACTATGGCTACACCTTC; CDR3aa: CASSQKSNYGYTF